This is a list of T cell receptor beta chains from one sample in a study of blood T cells in healthy people across ages. TCRdb called the 5' RACE reads again in MiXCR, with one record for every CDR3 protein. The sample has 700,000 to 950,000 distinct CDR3 sequences, roughly 44% seen once. The sequenced sample was blood. The receptors originated from a woman aged 55-75 years in good health. Both conserved end residues are part of each CDR3. D genes are given only for firm matches. Size tells how often a clone was seen (once, few, many) or the class of an expanded clone, and some rows leave it out.

CDR3nt: TGTGCCACCAGTGATGCCCCGGGACAGGGAACGAACACCGGGGAGCTGTTTTTT
CDR3aa: CATSDAPGQGTNTGELFF
d_gene: TRBD1
v_gene: TRBV24-1
abundance: few
j_gene: TRBJ2-2
len: 18

CDR3nt: TGTGCCAACAGCTTAGAGAGAGACAATGAGCAGTTCTTC
CDR3aa: CANSLERDNEQFF
d_gene: .
v_gene: TRBV7-6
abundance: .
j_gene: TRBJ2-1
len: 13

CDR3nt: TGTGCCAGCTCCCCCCGACTAGCGGGAGAGTCGTCACCAAATGAGCAGTACTTC
CDR3aa: CASSPRLAGESSPNEQYF
d_gene: TRBD2
v_gene: TRBV18
abundance: few
j_gene: TRBJ2-5
len: 18

CDR3nt: TGTGCCAGCAGAAAACCAGGTCAGCCCCAGCATTTT
CDR3aa: CASRKPGQPQHF
d_gene: .
v_gene: TRBV7-2
abundance: few
j_gene: TRBJ1-5
len: 12

CDR3nt: TGTGCCAGCAGCCAAGGGGCGGCCGCCCCCACTGAAGCTTTCTTT
CDR3aa: CASSQGAAAPTEAFF
d_gene: .
v_gene: TRBV3-1
abundance: .
j_gene: TRBJ1-1
len: 15

CDR3nt: TGTGCCAGCAGCTTAGGCCCTTCGGGGGGGATCATGAACACTGAAGCTTTCTTT
CDR3aa: CASSLGPSGGIMNTEAFF
d_gene: .
v_gene: TRBV7-9
abundance: .
j_gene: TRBJ1-1
len: 18

CDR3nt: TGTGCCAGCAGTTCACGGGGGGGATCGGCTGAAAAACTGTTTTTT
CDR3aa: CASSSRGGSAEKLFF
d_gene: .
v_gene: TRBV27
abundance: once
j_gene: TRBJ1-4
len: 15

CDR3nt: TGCAGTGCTAGAGAGCCGGGGGCCAAAAACATTCAGTACTTC
CDR3aa: CSAREPGAKNIQYF
d_gene: .
v_gene: TRBV20-1
abundance: .
j_gene: TRBJ2-4
len: 14

CDR3nt: TGCGCCAGCAGTGATGCCTCTTCCTACGAGCAGTACTTC
CDR3aa: CASSDASSYEQYF
d_gene: .
v_gene: TRBV10-1
abundance: .
j_gene: TRBJ2-7
len: 13

CDR3nt: TGTGCCATCAGCCGGGACAGAGCCACAGATACGCAGTATTTT
CDR3aa: CAISRDRATDTQYF
d_gene: TRBD1
v_gene: TRBV10-3
abundance: few
j_gene: TRBJ2-3
len: 14

CDR3nt: TGCAGTAGCCGAAATCCAGCGGGGGGGTGGAATGAGCAGTTCTTC
CDR3aa: CSSRNPAGGWNEQFF
d_gene: TRBD2
v_gene: TRBV20-1
abundance: .
j_gene: TRBJ2-1
len: 15

CDR3nt: TGTGCCATCAGTCGAACCGGGACAGGGATTAGCAATCAGCCCCAGCATTTT
CDR3aa: CAISRTGTGISNQPQHF
d_gene: TRBD1
v_gene: TRBV10-3
abundance: few
j_gene: TRBJ1-5
len: 17

CDR3nt: TGTGCCAGCAGCCAAGATGCGGACGGAGAGACCCAGTACTTC
CDR3aa: CASSQDADGETQYF
d_gene: .
v_gene: TRBV4-2
abundance: .
j_gene: TRBJ2-5
len: 14

CDR3nt: TGTGCCAGCAGCCCCATCGGGGGGAACACTGAAGCTTTCTTT
CDR3aa: CASSPIGGNTEAFF
d_gene: .
v_gene: TRBV3-1
abundance: few
j_gene: TRBJ1-1
len: 14

CDR3nt: TGCAGTGCTAGGGGGTCCATGGGACCCACGAGCAACTATGGCTACACCTTC
CDR3aa: CSARGSMGPTSNYGYTF
d_gene: .
v_gene: TRBV20-1
abundance: .
j_gene: TRBJ1-2
len: 17

CDR3nt: TGTGCCAGCAGCTTAGGGGGAGGGTACCAAGAGACCCAGTTCTTC
CDR3aa: CASSLGGGYQETQFF
d_gene: TRBD2
v_gene: TRBV7-9
abundance: .
j_gene: TRBJ2-1
len: 15

CDR3nt: TGCAGTGCTAGCGGAGGACAGTCCGCCACTAGCACAGATACGCAGTATTTT
CDR3aa: CSASGGQSATSTDTQYF
d_gene: .
v_gene: TRBV20-1
abundance: few
j_gene: TRBJ2-3
len: 17